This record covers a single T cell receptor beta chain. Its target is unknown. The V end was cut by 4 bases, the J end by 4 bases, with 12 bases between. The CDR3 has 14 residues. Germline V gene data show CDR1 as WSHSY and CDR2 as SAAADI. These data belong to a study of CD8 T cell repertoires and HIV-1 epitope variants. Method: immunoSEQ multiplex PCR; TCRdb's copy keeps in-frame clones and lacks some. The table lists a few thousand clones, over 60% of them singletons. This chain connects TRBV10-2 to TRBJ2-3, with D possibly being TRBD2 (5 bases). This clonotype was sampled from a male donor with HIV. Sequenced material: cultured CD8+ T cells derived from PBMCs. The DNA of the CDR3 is TGCGCCAGCAGTGGGGTTAACGGGGCAGATACGCAGTATTTT. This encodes CASSGVNGADTQYF.